The present T cell receptor (beta chain) was sequenced within a study of cytomegalovirus exposure and HLA in healthy donors. Primers: 60 Vbeta forward and 13 Jbeta reverse. Method: immunoSEQ multiplex PCR; TCRdb's copy keeps in-frame clones and lacks some. The sample has 85,000 to 100,000 clones; roughly 63% are singletons. The CDR3 is 15 residues long. CDR1 and CDR2 (germline): SGHRS, YFSETQ. J lost 1 base, V lost 4 bases, and 5 bases had no gene match. The specimen sequenced was PBMCs. The clonotype was recovered from a man aged 45-65 years in good health and CMV-seronegative. This sequence joins TRBV5-1 and TRBJ2-7; 10 nucleotides align to TRBD1. For the CDR3, the DNA is TGCGCCAGCAGCAACCGACAGGGGGCATCCTACGAGCAGTACTTC. This translates into CASSNRQGASYEQYF.